This T cell receptor beta chain emerged from a study of blood T cell repertoires in COVID-19. TCRdb keeps only in-frame clones here, not all; method: immunoSEQ multiplex PCR. The data show about 370,000 clones, 70% to 90% seen once. This CDR3 is 15 amino acids long. CDR1 and CDR2 from the germline V gene are SQVTM and ANQGSEA. The V gene lost 5 bases and the J gene lost 4 bases, with 20 bases spanning the gap. The genes are TRBV29-1 and TRBJ1-2, with D maybe TRBD1 (5 bases). The sample consisted of peripheral blood. This TCR derives from a woman between 25 and 40 years old with COVID-19, enrolled during active disease. The CDR3 protein is CSVPGGSGLLYGYTF. The CDR3 DNA reads TGCAGCGTTCCGGGGGGGTCGGGCCTCCTCTATGGCTACACCTTC.